The 30 T cell receptor beta chains below come from one sample, sequenced in a study of blood T cell repertoires in COVID-19. The method was immunoSEQ multiplex PCR; TCRdb's version includes in-frame clones alone and lacks a portion of them. The table has about 350,000 clones, more than 70% seen once. Sequenced input: peripheral blood. The receptors were sampled from a woman aged 55-69 years with COVID-19, enrolled during active disease.

J is TRBJ1-2 and V is TRBV2; the match to TRBD1 covers 10 bases. Trimming took 5 bases from V and 6 from J; bases not matched to a gene: 6. Germline V gene data show CDR1 as SNHLY and CDR2 as FYNNEI. The CDR3 length is 14 residues. CDR3 sequence: CASSKTGGINGYTF. CDR3 coding DNA: TGTGCCAGCAGTAAGACAGGGGGCATTAATGGCTACACCTTC.

This clone was observed a few times. The chain uses TRBV27 and TRBJ1-4; D not resolved. CDR1 is MNHEY and CDR2 is SMNVEV in the germline V gene (reference sequence). The ends were cut back, 6 bases at V and 0 bases at J, with 14 bases in the middle. This CDR3 contains 16 residues. The CDR3 DNA is TGTGCCAGCAGCCGAAAAGCCCTTGCAACTAATGAAAAACTGTTTTTT. Translating it yields CASSRKALATNEKLFF.

V and J are TRBV7-9 and TRBJ1-1, with 9 bases fitting TRBD1. The germline V gene encodes CDR1 SEHNR and CDR2 FQNEAQ (reference sequence). Trimming took 7 bases from V and 0 from J; bases not matched to a gene: 0. The CDR3 is 13 residues long. The CDR3 region is CASNRGLNTEAFF. The DNA of the CDR3 is TGTGCCAGCAACAGGGGGCTGAACACTGAAGCTTTCTTT.

The chain has TRBV5-8 and TRBJ2-7, with unresolved D. CDR1 SGHTS and CDR2 YDEGEE come from the germline V gene. Trimming cost V 6 bases and J 1 base, with 17 bases left between them. This CDR3 is 15 amino acids long. Here the CDR3 reads CASTLLGPLSYEQYF. The CDR3 DNA is TGTGCCAGCACCCTGTTGGGCCCCCTATCCTACGAGCAGTACTTC.

This chain joins TRBV28 and TRBJ1-5, with TRBD1 matching over 9 bases. The V segment lost 8 bases and the J segment 6 bases; nucleotides outside the gene matches: 14. The CDR3 sequence is 16 residues long. Germline CDR1 reads MDHEN; CDR2 reads SYDVKM. Here the CDR3 reads CASEGQGSVSSQPQHF. CDR3 sequence (DNA): TGTGCCAGCGAGGGACAGGGCAGTGTTTCGTCTCAGCCCCAGCATTTT.

The chain has TRBV5-1 and TRBJ2-5, with D perhaps TRBD2 (7 bases). CDR1 is SGHRS and CDR2 is YFSETQ in the germline V gene. The CDR3 contains 14 residues. Trimming took off 3 bases at V and 5 bases at J, with 14 bases between the two ends. The CDR3 region is CASSSGGPGETQYF. The CDR3 bases are TGCGCCAGCAGCTCCGGGGGGCCCGGGGAGACCCAGTACTTC.

This clone occurred many times. This rearrangement joins TRBV4-1 to TRBJ1-1; D unclear. Germline V gives CDR1 MGHRA, CDR2 YSYEKL. This CDR3 region has 19 residues. The V end was cut by 0 bases, the J end by 1 base, with 21 bases between. CDR3 in amino acids: CASSQDLVRLLPTNTEAFF. In DNA form, the CDR3 reads TGCGCCAGCAGCCAAGATTTGGTCAGGTTATTACCGACGAACACTGAAGCTTTCTTT.

The chain couples TRBV28 to TRBJ2-5, with D unresolved. From germline, CDR1 is MDHEN and CDR2 SYDVKM. Trimming removed 6 bases at V and 9 bases at J, with 20 bases between. The CDR3 runs to 14 residues. Here the CDR3 DNA reads TGTGCCAGCAGGCCACCCTTCACGGTTCAGGCCCAGTACTTC. Its translation is CASRPPFTVQAQYF.

Of note for this clone: Other DNA variants within this sample encode the same CDR3. V gene TRBV12-3 or TRBV12-4 combines with J gene TRBJ1-5; 8 nucleotides line up with TRBD1. CDR3 length: 13 residues. The junction had 4 bases not matched to a gene; V was cut back by 5 bases and J by 7 bases. The CDR3 here is CASSGQGGQPQHF. The CDR3, as DNA: TGTGCCAGCAGTGGACAGGGTGGACAGCCCCAGCATTTT.

The chain is built from TRBV5-6 and TRBJ1-2, with 8 bases fitting TRBD1. CDR1 and CDR2 from the germline V gene are SGHDT and YYEEEE. The CDR3 length is 16 residues. Unmatched junction bases numbered 17, after V lost 5 bases and J lost 8 bases. CDR3 coding DNA: TGTGCCAGCAGTATTATTAACAGGGGGGAAGGACTCGGCTACACCTTC. Translation: CASSIINRGEGLGYTF.

The chain recombines TRBV27 with TRBJ1-1, with 8 bases that match TRBD1. The CDR3 runs 15 residues. Per germline, CDR1 MNHEY and CDR2 SMNVEV (reference sequence). The V segment lost 6 bases and the J segment 5 bases; nucleotides outside the gene matches: 11. This chain's CDR3 is CASRGRGPLLTEAFF. The CDR3 DNA reads as TGTGCCAGCAGAGGCAGGGGGCCCCTTTTAACTGAAGCTTTCTTT.

The chain recombines TRBV29-1 with TRBJ1-1; 7 bases fit TRBD1. Per the germline V gene, CDR1 is SQVTM and CDR2 is ANQGSEA. The CDR3 sequence is 13 residues long. Germline trimming cut 4 bases from V and 5 bases from J; bases unmatched to any gene: 7. The CDR3 reads CSVVWQGGTEAFF. CDR3 bases: TGCAGCGTTGTGTGGCAGGGGGGAACTGAAGCTTTCTTT.

The CDR3 region has the DNA TGCGCCAGCAGCCCCGGGGGGACAGGGGGCGATGTTCGTACTGAAGCTTTCTTT. This gives the protein CASSPGGTGGDVRTEAFF. The J gene is TRBJ1-1, the V gene TRBV5-1, with 12 bases aligning to TRBD1. The V segment lost 4 bases and the J segment 5 bases; nucleotides outside the gene matches: 15. The CDR3 is 18 amino acids. The germline CDR1 and CDR2 sequences are SGHRS and YFSETQ.

V is TRBV27 and J is TRBJ1-1; 9 nucleotides align to TRBD1. Germline lookup yields CDR1 MNHEY and CDR2 SMNVEV (reference sequence). This CDR3 is 14 amino acids long. The V and J ends lost 8 bases and 1 base, in that order; junction bases with no gene match: 5. This CDR3 is CASLGTGSNTEAFF. CDR3 in DNA: TGTGCCAGCTTGGGGACAGGGTCGAACACTGAAGCTTTCTTT.

The chain uses TRBV2 and TRBJ1-5; 9 bases are a match to TRBD1. The CDR3 has 16 residues. Germline V lookup: CDR1 SNHLY, CDR2 FYNNEI. The J segment lost 6 bases and the V segment lost 6 bases, leaving 12 bases of the junction unmatched. The CDR3 sequence: CASRRGQGKLGQPQHF. The CDR3 DNA follows: TGTGCCAGCAGACGGGGACAGGGTAAATTAGGTCAGCCCCAGCATTTT.

V gene TRBV29-1 combines with J gene TRBJ2-1; no definite D call. The germline V gene has CDR1 SQVTM and CDR2 ANQGSEA. The CDR3 sequence is 12 residues long. V shed 4 bases and J shed 3 bases, with 7 bases lying between them. The CDR3 DNA is TGCAGCGTTGGGGCAGACTACAATGAGCAGTTCTTC. This sequence encodes CSVGADYNEQFF.

The rearrangement uses TRBV5-1 and TRBJ1-2; D remains unclear. Looked up from germline, CDR1 is SGHRS and CDR2 is YFSETQ. V was shortened by 1 base and J by 3 bases, with 10 bases between the two germline ends. The CDR3 has 14 residues. This chain's CDR3 is CASSLYREHYGYTF. CDR3 in DNA: TGCGCCAGCAGCTTGTATCGGGAGCACTATGGCTACACCTTC.

The genes are TRBV7-9 and TRBJ2-7, with 7 positions matching TRBD2. The ends lost 4 bases at V and 4 bases at J; junction bases unmatched: 7. The CDR3 totals 14 residues. Germline loops: CDR1 SEHNR, CDR2 FQNEAQ (reference sequence). The CDR3 loop is CASSSLGGTYEQYF. DNA for the CDR3: TGTGCCAGCAGCTCCCTGGGGGGGACTTACGAGCAGTACTTC.

The chain joins TRBV3-1 (or the pseudogene TRBV3-2) to TRBJ1-4, with a possible D match to TRBD1 (5 bases). Germline CDR1 and CDR2: LGHDT and YNNKEL (reference sequence). The V and J ends lost 2 bases and 8 bases respectively, with 9 bases between them. The CDR3 has 13 amino acids. The CDR3: CASSQQGGEKLFF. The DNA of the CDR3 is TGTGCCAGCAGCCAACAGGGAGGGGAAAAACTGTTTTTT.

The chain links TRBV5-1 to TRBJ1-1, with 8 bases lining up with TRBD1. The CDR3 contains 14 residues. J was trimmed by 4 bases and V by 2 bases; bases with no gene match: 4. Per germline, CDR1 SGHRS and CDR2 YFSETQ. As DNA, the CDR3 is TGCGCCAGCAGCTTCGGACAGGGCGTCACTGAAGCTTTCTTT. This gives the protein CASSFGQGVTEAFF.

The chain combines TRBV5-1 with TRBJ2-7; a possible D gene is TRBD2 (5 bases). The CDR3 runs to 13 residues. Looked up from germline, CDR1 is SGHRS and CDR2 is YFSETQ. The V end was cut by 3 bases, the J end by 3 bases, with 10 bases between. The CDR3 region is CASSWGVRYEQYF. DNA for the CDR3: TGCGCCAGCAGCTGGGGAGTCCGCTACGAGCAGTACTTC.

This clone was recorded only once. V is TRBV9 and J is TRBJ1-6; 12 nucleotides match TRBD1. Germline V gene sequence: CDR1 SGDLS, CDR2 YYNGEE. V lost 3 bases and J lost 2; bases outside the gene matches: 3. This CDR3 is 17 amino acids long. CDR3 DNA: TGTGCCAGCAGCGCGGGACAGGGGGCCCCCTATAATTCACCCCTCCACTTT. It codes for CASSAGQGAPYNSPLHF.

This clone was detected only a few times. The gene calls are TRBV10-3 and TRBJ1-2; D remains unclear. The CDR3 is made up of 15 amino acids. Germline V CDR1 and CDR2: ENHRY, SYGVKD. The germline V and J ends were trimmed by 0 bases and 7 bases, with 15 bases remaining between them. CDR3 sequence: CAISESGPGALGYTF. Written as DNA, the CDR3 is TGTGCCATCAGTGAGTCCGGACCGGGAGCCCTTGGCTACACCTTC.

The chain has TRBV29-1 and TRBJ1-2, with 12 nucleotides matching TRBD1. CDR1 SQVTM and CDR2 ANQGSEA come from the germline V gene. With 8 bases clipped from V and 3 bases from J, the junction kept 13 bases outside the gene matches. The CDR3 loop spans 16 amino acids. The CDR3 protein is CSTEGGGTGGDYGYTF. CDR3 DNA: TGCAGCACAGAGGGAGGCGGGACAGGGGGCGACTATGGCTACACCTTC.

The chain combines TRBV9 with TRBJ1-2; TRBD1 is a possible D gene (6 bases). The germline gives CDR1 SGDLS, CDR2 YYNGEE. This CDR3 region has 14 residues. V lost 3 bases and J lost 4, with 13 bases in between. CDR3 loop: CASSAGTSGYGYTF. The DNA of the CDR3 is TGTGCCAGCAGCGCCGGGACAAGTGGCTATGGCTACACCTTC. The full variable domain, in which reference TRBV9 and TRBJ1-2 provide the parts outside the CDR3, is DSGVTQTPKHLITATGQRVTLRCSPRSGDLSVYWYQQSLDQGLQFLIQYYNGEERAKGNILERFSAQQFPDLHSELNLSSLELGDSALYFCASSAGTSGYGYTFGSGTRLTVV.

The chain employs TRBV4-1 and TRBJ1-5, with D maybe TRBD1 (5 bases). Germline V lookup: CDR1 MGHRA, CDR2 YSYEKL. The CDR3 sequence is 16 residues long. V lost 0 bases, J lost 2 bases, and 11 bases lay in between. This CDR3 is CASSQEGRGGNQPQHF. CDR3 in DNA: TGCGCCAGCAGCCAAGAGGGGAGGGGTGGCAATCAGCCCCAGCATTTT.

The J gene is TRBJ2-1, the V gene TRBV19; weak D call: TRBD2 (5 bases). The CDR3 covers 15 residues. Per germline, CDR1 LNHDA and CDR2 SQIVND (reference sequence). The ends were cut back, 1 base at V and 4 bases at J, with 11 bases in the middle. Here the CDR3 DNA reads TGTGCCAGTAGTATAGCCGGGGTGGTTTACAATGAGCAGTTCTTC. It codes for CASSIAGVVYNEQFF.

The CDR3 spells CASSPSGTQYF. The CDR3 DNA is TGTGCCAGCAGCCCATCGGGGACCCAGTACTTC. This chain joins TRBV11-2 and TRBJ2-5; D is ambiguous. The germline gives CDR1 SGHAT, CDR2 FQNNGV. The CDR3 extends over 11 amino acids. The V and J ends lost 5 bases and 7 bases respectively, with 8 bases between them.

The rearrangement uses TRBV18 and TRBJ1-1; 7 nucleotides match TRBD1. Germline trimming cut 3 bases from V and 4 bases from J; bases unmatched to any gene: 11. Per germline, CDR1 KGHSH and CDR2 LQKENI. The CDR3 extends over 16 amino acids. The CDR3 DNA is TGTGCCAGCTCACCGGGGGCGACAGGGACGGGCACTGAAGCTTTCTTT. It encodes CASSPGATGTGTEAFF.

V and J are TRBV28 and TRBJ1-6; D perhaps matches TRBD1 (5 bases). The CDR3 length is 16 residues. Germline V gives CDR1 MDHEN, CDR2 SYDVKM. V lost 3 bases and J 4 bases, leaving 13 bases between the germline ends. This CDR3 is CASSLLDAGYNSPLHF. DNA for the CDR3: TGTGCCAGCAGTTTGTTAGACGCAGGGTATAATTCACCCCTCCACTTT. The full variable domain, in which reference TRBV28 and TRBJ1-6 provide the parts outside the CDR3, is DVKVTQSSRYLVKRTGEKVFLECVQDMDHENMFWYRQDPGLGLRLIYFSYDVKMKEKGDIPEGYSVSREKKERFSLILESASTNQTSMYLCASSLLDAGYNSPLHFGNGTRLTVT.